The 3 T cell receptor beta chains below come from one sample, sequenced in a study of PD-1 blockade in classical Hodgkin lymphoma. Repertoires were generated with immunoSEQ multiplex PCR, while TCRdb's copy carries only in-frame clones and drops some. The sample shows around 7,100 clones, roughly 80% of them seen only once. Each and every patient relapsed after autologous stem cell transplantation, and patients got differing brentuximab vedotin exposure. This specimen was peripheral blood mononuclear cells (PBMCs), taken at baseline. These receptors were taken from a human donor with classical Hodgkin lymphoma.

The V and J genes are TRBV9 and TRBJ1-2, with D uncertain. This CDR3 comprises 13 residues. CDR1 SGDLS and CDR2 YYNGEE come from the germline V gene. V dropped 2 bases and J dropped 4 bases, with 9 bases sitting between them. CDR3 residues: CASSVYRGYGYTF. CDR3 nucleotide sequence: TGTGCCAGCAGCGTGTACCGGGGCTATGGCTACACCTTC.

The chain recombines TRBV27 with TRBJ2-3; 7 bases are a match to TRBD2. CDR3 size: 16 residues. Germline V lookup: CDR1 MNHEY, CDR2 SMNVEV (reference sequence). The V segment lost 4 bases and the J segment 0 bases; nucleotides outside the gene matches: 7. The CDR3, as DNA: TGTGCCAGCAGTTCCCCTAGCGGAACTAGCACAGATACGCAGTATTTT. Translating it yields CASSSPSGTSTDTQYF.

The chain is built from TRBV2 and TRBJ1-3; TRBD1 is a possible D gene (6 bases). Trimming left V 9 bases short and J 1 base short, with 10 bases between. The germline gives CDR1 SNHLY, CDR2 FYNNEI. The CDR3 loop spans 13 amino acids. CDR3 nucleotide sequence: TGTGCCAGTACAGGGTCATCTGGAAACACCATATATTTT. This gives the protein CASTGSSGNTIYF.